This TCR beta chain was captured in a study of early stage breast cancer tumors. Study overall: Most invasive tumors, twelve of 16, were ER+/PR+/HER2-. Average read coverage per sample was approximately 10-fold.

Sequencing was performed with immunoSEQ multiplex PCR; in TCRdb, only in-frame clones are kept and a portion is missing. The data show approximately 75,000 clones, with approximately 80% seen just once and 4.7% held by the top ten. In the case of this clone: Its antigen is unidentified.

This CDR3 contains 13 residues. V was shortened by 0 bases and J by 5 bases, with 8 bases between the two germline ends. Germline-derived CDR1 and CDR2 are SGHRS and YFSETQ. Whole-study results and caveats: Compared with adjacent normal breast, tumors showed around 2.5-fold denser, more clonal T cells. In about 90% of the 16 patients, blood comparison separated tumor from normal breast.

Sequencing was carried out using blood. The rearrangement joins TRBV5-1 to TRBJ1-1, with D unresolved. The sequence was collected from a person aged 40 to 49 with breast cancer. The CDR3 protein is CASSLVGRTEAFF. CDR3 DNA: TGCGCCAGCAGCTTGGTAGGCCGGACTGAAGCTTTCTTT. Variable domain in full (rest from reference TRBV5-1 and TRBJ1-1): KAGVTQTPRYLIKTRGQQVTLSCSPISGHRSVSWYQQTPGQGLQFLFEYFSETQRNKGNFPGRFSGRQFSNSRSEMNVSTLELGDSALYLCASSLVGRTEAFFGQGTRLTVV.